What follows describes a single T cell receptor (beta chain). Documented time point: patch test 1, 2 weeks after DPC sensitization. Treatment meaning: therapeutic diphenylcyclopropenone sensitization with weekly scalp DPC. The CDR3 sequence is 17 residues long. Losses at the gene ends were 4 bases for V and 3 bases for J; bases not matched to a gene: 11. This specimen comes from a study of human T cells and chemical hapten exposure. Study-wide background: In the approximately 23-week study, patients were dosed weekly with diphenylcyclopropenone on the scalp throughout. Reading of the patch tests, which applied 0.01% DPC to the upper back, occurred at 6 days.

In the source study's methods: Samples ranged from roughly 20,000 to 700,000 TCRs, with a median of approximately 100,000. Via MiXCR, TCRdb re-called the RACE reads, giving one row per CDR3 protein. For this entry, the V and J calls and clone size follow TCRdb and not the study's own pipeline. The top ten clones hold 7.5% to 10% of a sample with tens of thousands of distinct CDR3 sequences, 32% of them seen once. The chain uses TRBV12-3 or TRBV12-4 and TRBJ1-3; TRBD1 agrees at 8 bases. The source is a man aged 35 to 55 with alopecia areata. Some clones in this sample may be carry-over from other donors' samples. Sequencing used whole blood, obtained in connection with sensitization to the hapten diphenylcyclopropenone (DPC). CDR3 coding DNA: TGTGCCAGCAGTTCTCCCCGGACAGGGTTTTTTGGAAACACCATATATTTT. This gives the protein CASSSPRTGFFGNTIYF.